This is a list of T cell receptor beta chains from one sample in a study of spatial heterogeneity in lung cancer. TCRdb passed the 5' RACE reads through MiXCR, listing each CDR3 protein once. This sample carries tens of thousands of distinct CDR3 sequences, approximately 7% of them seen once, and the ten largest clones take roughly 45%. The starting material was PBMCs, obtained at surgery. The receptors stem from a female donor with early-stage non-small cell lung cancer. The CDR3 runs from the conserved cysteine through the conserved F or W. D genes are given only for firm matches. Part of the rows lack a size; the others show once, few, many or a class for expanded clones.

J | D | size | V | CDR3 | DNA
TRBJ1-5 | NA | many | TRBV5-1 | CASSLEGSNQPQHF | TGCGCCAGCAGCTTGGAGGGGAGCAATCAGCCCCAGCATTTT
TRBJ2-3 | NA | many | TRBV20-1 | CSPLIGGSLWQRGTDTQYF | TGCAGTCCTTTAATCGGCGGGTCGCTATGGCAACGAGGCACAGATACGCAGTATTTT
TRBJ2-7 | NA | many | TRBV5-1 | CASSPQDGLYEQYF | TGCGCCAGCAGCCCCCAGGACGGGCTCTACGAGCAGTACTTC
TRBJ2-5 | TRBD2 | few | TRBV7-8 | CASSLGTSGNVMAQYF | TGTGCCAGCAGCTTAGGGACTAGCGGCAACGTAATGGCCCAGTACTTC
TRBJ1-2 | NA | many | TRBV6-5 | CASSGSGYLNYGYTF | TGTGCCAGCAGTGGCTCAGGCTACCTTAACTATGGCTACACCTTC
TRBJ1-4 | NA | NA | TRBV20-1 | CSARGAQREKLFF | TGCAGTGCTAGGGGGGCCCAGCGTGAAAAACTGTTTTTT
TRBJ2-7 | NA | many | TRBV7-2 | CASKRGGANGYEQYF | TGTGCCAGCAAACGTGGAGGGGCGAATGGATACGAGCAGTACTTC
TRBJ2-2 | NA | NA | TRBV5-5 | CASSRNPGNTGELFF | TGTGCCAGCAGCCGTAACCCAGGGAACACCGGGGAGCTGTTTTTT
TRBJ2-1 | NA | few | TRBV12-3/TRBV12-4 | CASSLGGGEDEQFF | TGTGCCAGCAGTTTAGGCGGAGGGGAGGATGAGCAGTTCTTC
TRBJ1-3 | NA | many | TRBV9 | CASSLQGRGNTIYF | TGTGCCAGCAGCCTACAGGGTCGGGGAAACACCATATATTTT
TRBJ1-5 | NA | few | TRBV6-2/TRBV6-3 | CASSYSGQGQPQHF | TGTGCCAGCAGTTACTCTGGGCAAGGTCAGCCCCAGCATTTT
TRBJ1-1 | NA | many | TRBV5-1 | CASSWSLDTEAFF | TGCGCCAGCAGCTGGTCTCTGGACACTGAAGCTTTCTTT
TRBJ2-7 | TRBD1 | many | TRBV5-4 | CASSSTTGAHYEQYF | TGTGCCAGCAGCTCCACGACAGGGGCCCACTACGAGCAGTACTTC
TRBJ2-4 | NA | NA | TRBV20-1 | CSARDRVRGGRAKNIQYF | TGCAGTGCTAGAGATCGTGTAAGGGGAGGTCGTGCCAAAAACATTCAGTACTTC
TRBJ2-7 | TRBD2 | NA | TRBV4-3 | CASSQSTRGGQGYEQYF | TGCGCCAGCAGCCAAAGCACTCGCGGGGGGCAGGGGTACGAGCAGTACTTC
TRBJ1-3 | NA | few | TRBV9 | CASSERQLSSGNTIYF | TGTGCCAGCAGCGAGAGACAGCTGAGCTCTGGAAACACCATATATTTT
TRBJ2-4 | NA | many | TRBV7-9 | CASSLIGGAKNIQYF | TGTGCCAGCAGCTTAATTGGGGGGGCCAAAAACATTCAGTACTTC
TRBJ1-1 | NA | NA | TRBV20-1 | CSARVSTELPEAFF | TGCAGTGCTAGAGTATCCACCGAACTTCCTGAAGCTTTCTTT
TRBJ1-2 | TRBD1 | many | TRBV20-1 | CSAARDQGAGYGYTF | TGCAGTGCCGCGCGGGACCAGGGGGCGGGCTATGGCTACACCTTC
TRBJ2-4 | NA | many | TRBV7-2 | CASSLGGSTKNIQYF | TGTGCCAGCAGCTTAGGGGGGAGTACCAAAAACATTCAGTACTTC
TRBJ2-3 | NA | few | TRBV24-1 | CATSDFGDTQYF | TGTGCCACCAGTGATTTCGGGGATACGCAGTATTTT
TRBJ1-2 | NA | many | TRBV20-1 | CSARDGQHGYTF | TGCAGTGCTAGAGATGGGCAGCATGGCTACACCTTC
TRBJ2-4 | NA | few | TRBV5-1 | CASSQEENIQYF | TGCGCCAGCAGCCAGGAGGAAAACATTCAGTACTTC
TRBJ2-5 | NA | NA | TRBV5-8 | CASSVTTSWKTQYF | TGTGCCAGCAGCGTGACGACTAGTTGGAAGACCCAGTACTTC
TRBJ2-5 | TRBD2 | many | TRBV5-1 | CASNRLAGAQETQYF | TGCGCCAGCAACAGACTAGCGGGGGCCCAAGAGACCCAGTACTTC
TRBJ1-4 | NA | many | TRBV5-1 | CASSSRGPVGGGEKLFF | TGCGCCAGCAGCTCTCGGGGGCCGGTTGGAGGCGGTGAAAAACTGTTTTTT
TRBJ1-1 | NA | many | TRBV20-1 | CSAPPKGWDTEAFF | TGCAGTGCCCCCCCCAAGGGCTGGGACACTGAAGCTTTCTTT
TRBJ1-2 | NA | NA | TRBV2 | CASSEVWGQNYGYTF | TGTGCCAGCAGTGAAGTCTGGGGGCAGAACTATGGCTACACCTTC
TRBJ2-2 | TRBD1 | many | TRBV4-1 | CASSQGAGGTGELFF | TGCGCCAGCAGCCAAGGGGCAGGGGGCACCGGGGAGCTGTTTTTT
TRBJ2-3 | TRBD2 | many | TRBV5-1 | CASSLGAGTHTDTQYF | TGCGCCAGCAGCTTGGGAGCGGGGACGCACACAGATACGCAGTATTTT
TRBJ2-5 | TRBD1 | few | TRBV9 | CASSVRGQGGTQYF | TGTGCCAGCAGCGTAAGGGGACAGGGTGGGACCCAGTACTTC